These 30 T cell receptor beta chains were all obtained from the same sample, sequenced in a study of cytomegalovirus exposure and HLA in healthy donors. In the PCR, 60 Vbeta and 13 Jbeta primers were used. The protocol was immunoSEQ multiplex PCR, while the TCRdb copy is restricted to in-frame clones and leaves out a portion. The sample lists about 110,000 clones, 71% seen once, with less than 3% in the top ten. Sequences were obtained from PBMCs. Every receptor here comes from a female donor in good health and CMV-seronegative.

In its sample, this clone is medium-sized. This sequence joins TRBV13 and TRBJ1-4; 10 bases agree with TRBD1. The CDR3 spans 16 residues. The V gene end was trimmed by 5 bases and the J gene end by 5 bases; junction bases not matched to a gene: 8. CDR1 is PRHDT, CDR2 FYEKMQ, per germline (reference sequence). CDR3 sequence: CASSPNPGQGNEKLFF. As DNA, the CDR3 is TGTGCCAGCAGCCCCAACCCGGGACAGGGGAATGAAAAACTGTTTTTT.

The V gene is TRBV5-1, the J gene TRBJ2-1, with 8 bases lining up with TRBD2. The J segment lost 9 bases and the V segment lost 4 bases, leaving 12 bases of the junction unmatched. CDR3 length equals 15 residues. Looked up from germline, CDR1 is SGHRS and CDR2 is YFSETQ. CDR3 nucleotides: TGCGCCAGCAGCCTACTCAGTAGCGGGGCGAGTGAGCAGTTCTTC. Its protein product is CASSLLSSGASEQFF.

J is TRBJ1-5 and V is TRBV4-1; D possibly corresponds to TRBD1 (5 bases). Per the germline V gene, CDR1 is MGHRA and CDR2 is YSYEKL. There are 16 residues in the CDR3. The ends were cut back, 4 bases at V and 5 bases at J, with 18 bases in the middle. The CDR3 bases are TGCGCCAGCAGCCTAAACTTCCAGGGATGGGATCAGCCCCAGCATTTT. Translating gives CASSLNFQGWDQPQHF.

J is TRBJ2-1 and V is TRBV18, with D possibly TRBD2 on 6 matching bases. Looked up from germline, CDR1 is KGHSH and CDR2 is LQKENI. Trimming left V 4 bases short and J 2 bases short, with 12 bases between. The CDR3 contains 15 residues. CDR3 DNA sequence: TGTGCCAGCTCACAAGGACTATCCCCCTACAATGAGCAGTTCTTC. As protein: CASSQGLSPYNEQFF.

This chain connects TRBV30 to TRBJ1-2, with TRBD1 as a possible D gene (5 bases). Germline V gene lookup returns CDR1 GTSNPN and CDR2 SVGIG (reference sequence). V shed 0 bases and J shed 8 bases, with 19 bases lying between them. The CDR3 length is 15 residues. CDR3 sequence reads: CAWSVQGVEIRGYTF. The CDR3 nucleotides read TGTGCCTGGAGTGTACAAGGGGTCGAGATTAGAGGCTACACCTTC. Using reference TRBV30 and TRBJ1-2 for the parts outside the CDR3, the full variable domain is SQTIHQWPATLVQPVGSPLSLECTVEGTSNPNLYWYRQAAGRGLQLLFYSVGIGQISSEVPQNLSASRPQDRQFILSSKKLLLSDSGFYLCAWSVQGVEIRGYTFGSGTRLTVV.

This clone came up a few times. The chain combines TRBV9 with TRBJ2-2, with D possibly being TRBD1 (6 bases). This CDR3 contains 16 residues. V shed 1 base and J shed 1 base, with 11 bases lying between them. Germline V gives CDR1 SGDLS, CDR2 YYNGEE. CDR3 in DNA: TGTGCCAGCAGCGTAAGAGGGGACAAGAACACCGGGGAGCTGTTTTTT. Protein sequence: CASSVRGDKNTGELFF.

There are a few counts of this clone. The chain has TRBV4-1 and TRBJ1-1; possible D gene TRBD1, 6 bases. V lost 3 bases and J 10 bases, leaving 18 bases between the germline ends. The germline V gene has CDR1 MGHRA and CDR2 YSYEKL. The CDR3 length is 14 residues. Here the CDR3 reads CASSHSTGTRRAFF. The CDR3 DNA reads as TGCGCCAGCAGCCATTCCACCGGGACACGGCGAGCTTTCTTT.

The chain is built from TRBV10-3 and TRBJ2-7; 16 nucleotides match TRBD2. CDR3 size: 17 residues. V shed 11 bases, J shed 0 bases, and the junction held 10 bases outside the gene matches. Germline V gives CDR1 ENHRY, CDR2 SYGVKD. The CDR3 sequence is CASSLGLAGGPSYEQYF. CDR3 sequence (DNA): TGTGCCTCATCACTGGGACTAGCGGGAGGGCCCTCCTACGAGCAGTACTTC.

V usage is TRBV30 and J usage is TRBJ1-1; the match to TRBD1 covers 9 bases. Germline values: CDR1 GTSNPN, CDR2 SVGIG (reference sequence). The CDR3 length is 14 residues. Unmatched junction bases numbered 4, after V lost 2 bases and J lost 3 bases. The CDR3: CAWSRDRDDTEAFF. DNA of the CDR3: TGTGCCTGGAGTCGGGACAGGGACGACACTGAAGCTTTCTTT. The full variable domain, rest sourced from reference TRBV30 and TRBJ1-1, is SQTIHQWPATLVQPVGSPLSLECTVEGTSNPNLYWYRQAAGRGLQLLFYSVGIGQISSEVPQNLSASRPQDRQFILSSKKLLLSDSGFYLCAWSRDRDDTEAFFGQGTRLTVV.

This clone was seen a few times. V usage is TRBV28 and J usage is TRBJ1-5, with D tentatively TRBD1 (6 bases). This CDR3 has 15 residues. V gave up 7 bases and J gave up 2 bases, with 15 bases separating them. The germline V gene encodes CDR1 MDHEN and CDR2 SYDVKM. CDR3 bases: TGTGCCAGCACCATGGACAGTCTCCGCAATCAGCCCCAGCATTTT. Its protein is CASTMDSLRNQPQHF.

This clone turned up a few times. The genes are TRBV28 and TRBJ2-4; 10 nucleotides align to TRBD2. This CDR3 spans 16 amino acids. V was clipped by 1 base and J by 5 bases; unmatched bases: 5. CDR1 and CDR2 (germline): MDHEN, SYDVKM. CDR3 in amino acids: CASSLYLGLAENIQYF. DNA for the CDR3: TGTGCCAGCAGTTTATACCTTGGACTAGCGGAAAACATTCAGTACTTC.

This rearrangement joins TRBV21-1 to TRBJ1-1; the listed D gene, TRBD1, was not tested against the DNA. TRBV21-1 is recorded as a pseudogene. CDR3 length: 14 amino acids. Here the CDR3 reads CASSKATDRGEAFF. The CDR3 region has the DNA TGTGCCAGCAGCAAAGCCACGGACAGGGGTGAAGCTTTCTTT.

The DNA of the CDR3 is TGTGCCTGGAGTGTACGCGGCAGACTATCGGCTGGAAACACCATATATTTT. Its translation is CAWSVRGRLSAGNTIYF. The chain joins TRBV30 to TRBJ1-3, with no clear D. Per the germline V gene, CDR1 is GTSNPN and CDR2 is SVGIG (reference sequence). V lost 0 bases to trimming and J lost 2 bases, with 17 bases between them. The CDR3 contains 17 residues.

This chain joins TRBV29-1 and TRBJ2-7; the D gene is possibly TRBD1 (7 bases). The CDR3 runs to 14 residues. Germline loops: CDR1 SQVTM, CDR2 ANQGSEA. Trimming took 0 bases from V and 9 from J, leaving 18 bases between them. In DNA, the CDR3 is TGCAGCGTTGAAGAAGGCCAGGGGGGATTCGGGCAGTACTTC. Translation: CSVEEGQGGFGQYF.

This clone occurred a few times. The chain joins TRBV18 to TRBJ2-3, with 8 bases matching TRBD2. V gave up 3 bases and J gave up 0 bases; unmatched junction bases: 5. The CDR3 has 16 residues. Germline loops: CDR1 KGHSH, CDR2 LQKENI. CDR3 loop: CASSPGVAGSTDTQYF. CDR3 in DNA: TGTGCCAGCTCACCTGGTGTAGCGGGGAGCACAGATACGCAGTATTTT.

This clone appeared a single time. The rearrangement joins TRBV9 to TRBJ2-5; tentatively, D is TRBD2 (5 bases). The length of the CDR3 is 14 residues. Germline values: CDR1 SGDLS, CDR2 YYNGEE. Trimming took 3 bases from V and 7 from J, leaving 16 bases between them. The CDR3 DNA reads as TGTGCCAGCAGCGCCGGGGAATCACTGGGGACCCAGTACTTC. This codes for CASSAGESLGTQYF.

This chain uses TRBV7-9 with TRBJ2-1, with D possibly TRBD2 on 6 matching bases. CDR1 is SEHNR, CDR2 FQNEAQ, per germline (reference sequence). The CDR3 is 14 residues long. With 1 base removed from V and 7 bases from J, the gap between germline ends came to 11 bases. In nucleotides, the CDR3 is TGTGCCAGCAGCTTAGTTGGCAGCGGGAATGAGCAGTTCTTC. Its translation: CASSLVGSGNEQFF.

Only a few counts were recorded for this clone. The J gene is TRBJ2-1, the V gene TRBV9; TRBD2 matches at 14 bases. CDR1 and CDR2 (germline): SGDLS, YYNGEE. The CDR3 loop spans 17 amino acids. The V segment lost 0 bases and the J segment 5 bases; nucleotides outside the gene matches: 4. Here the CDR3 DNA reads TGTGCCAGCAGCGTAGAGGGGACTAGCGGGAGAGACAATGAGCAGTTCTTC. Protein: CASSVEGTSGRDNEQFF.

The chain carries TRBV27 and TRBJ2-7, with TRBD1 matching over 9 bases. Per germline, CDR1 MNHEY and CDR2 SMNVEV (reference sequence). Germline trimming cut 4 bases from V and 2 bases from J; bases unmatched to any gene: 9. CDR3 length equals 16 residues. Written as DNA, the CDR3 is TGTGCCAGCAGTTCCCCGGGACAGGGACCAACCTACGAGCAGTACTTC. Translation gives CASSSPGQGPTYEQYF.

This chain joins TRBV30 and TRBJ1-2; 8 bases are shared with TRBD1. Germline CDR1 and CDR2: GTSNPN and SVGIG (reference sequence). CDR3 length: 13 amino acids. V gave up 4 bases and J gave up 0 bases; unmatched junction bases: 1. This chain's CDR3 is CAWKTGANYGYTF. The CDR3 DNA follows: TGTGCCTGGAAGACAGGGGCTAACTATGGCTACACCTTC. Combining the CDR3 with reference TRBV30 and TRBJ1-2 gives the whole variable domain SQTIHQWPATLVQPVGSPLSLECTVEGTSNPNLYWYRQAAGRGLQLLFYSVGIGQISSEVPQNLSASRPQDRQFILSSKKLLLSDSGFYLCAWKTGANYGYTFGSGTRLTVV.

CDR3 bases: TGCGCCAGCAGCCAAGATCTTCTGGGGGCGAACACTGAAGCTTTCTTT. Translating it yields CASSQDLLGANTEAFF. V usage is TRBV4-1 and J usage is TRBJ1-1, with D tentatively TRBD1 (6 bases). CDR3 length: 16 residues. From germline, CDR1 is MGHRA and CDR2 YSYEKL. V shed 0 bases and J shed 1 base, with 12 bases lying between them.

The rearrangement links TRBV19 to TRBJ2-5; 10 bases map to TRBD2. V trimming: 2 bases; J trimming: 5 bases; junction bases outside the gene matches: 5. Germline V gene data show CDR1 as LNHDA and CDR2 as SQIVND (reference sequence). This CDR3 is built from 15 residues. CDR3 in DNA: TGTGCCAGTAGTATAAACCTAGCGGGAGACGAGACCCAGTACTTC. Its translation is CASSINLAGDETQYF.

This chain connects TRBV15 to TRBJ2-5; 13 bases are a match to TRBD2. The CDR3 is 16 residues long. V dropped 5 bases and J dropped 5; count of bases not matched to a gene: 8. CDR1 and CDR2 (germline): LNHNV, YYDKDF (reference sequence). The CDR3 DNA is TGTGCCACCAGCCGGACTAGCGGGAGAGGCTGGGAGACCCAGTACTTC. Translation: CATSRTSGRGWETQYF.

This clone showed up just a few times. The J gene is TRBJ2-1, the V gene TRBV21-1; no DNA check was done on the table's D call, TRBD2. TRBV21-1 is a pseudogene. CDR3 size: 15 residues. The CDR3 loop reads CASSKVPSGRYGQFF. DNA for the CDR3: TGTGCCAGCAGCAAAGTCCCTAGCGGGAGATACGGGCAGTTCTTC.

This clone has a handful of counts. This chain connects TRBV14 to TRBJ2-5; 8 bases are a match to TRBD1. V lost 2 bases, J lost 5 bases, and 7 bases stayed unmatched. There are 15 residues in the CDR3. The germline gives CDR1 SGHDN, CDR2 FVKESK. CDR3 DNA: TGTGCCAGCAGCCAACTCAGGGGGCGCGGGGAGACCCAGTACTTC. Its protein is CASSQLRGRGETQYF. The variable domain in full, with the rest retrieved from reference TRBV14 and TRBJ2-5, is EAGVTQFPSHSVIEKGQTVTLRCDPISGHDNLYWYRRVMGKEIKFLLHFVKESKQDESGMPNNRFLAERTGGTYSTLKVQPAELEDSGVYFCASSQLRGRGETQYFGPGTRLLVL.

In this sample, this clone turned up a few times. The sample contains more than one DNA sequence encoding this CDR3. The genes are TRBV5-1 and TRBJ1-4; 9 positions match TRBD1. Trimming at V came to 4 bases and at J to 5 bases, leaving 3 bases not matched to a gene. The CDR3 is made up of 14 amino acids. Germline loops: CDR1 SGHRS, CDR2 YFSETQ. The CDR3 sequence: CASSLTGGNEKLFF. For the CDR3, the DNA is TGCGCCAGCAGCCTGACAGGGGGAAATGAAAAACTGTTTTTT. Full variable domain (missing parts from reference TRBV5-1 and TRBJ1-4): KAGVTQTPRYLIKTRGQQVTLSCSPISGHRSVSWYQQTPGQGLQFLFEYFSETQRNKGNFPGRFSGRQFSNSRSEMNVSTLELGDSALYLCASSLTGGNEKLFFGSGTQLSVL.

CDR3 in amino acids: CASSWDRVEGYTF. The CDR3 coding sequence is TGTGCCAGCAGTTGGGACAGGGTAGAAGGCTACACCTTC. J is TRBJ1-2 and V is TRBV7-3, with TRBD1 identical over 9 bases. This CDR3 is built from 13 residues. CDR1 and CDR2 (germline): SGHTA, FQGTGA. Trimming cost V 6 bases and J 8 bases; bases outside gene matches: 7.

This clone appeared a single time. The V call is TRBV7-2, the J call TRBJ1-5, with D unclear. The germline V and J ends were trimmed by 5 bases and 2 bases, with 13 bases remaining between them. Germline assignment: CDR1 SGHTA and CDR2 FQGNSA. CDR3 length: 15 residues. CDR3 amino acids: CASSLWITGNQPQHF. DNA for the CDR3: TGTGCCAGCAGCCTCTGGATTACAGGCAATCAGCCCCAGCATTTT.

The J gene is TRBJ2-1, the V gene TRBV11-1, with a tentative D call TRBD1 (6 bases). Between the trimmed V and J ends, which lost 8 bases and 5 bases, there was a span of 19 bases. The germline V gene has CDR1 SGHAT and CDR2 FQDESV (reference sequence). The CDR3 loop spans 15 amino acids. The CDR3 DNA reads TGTGCCAGCGGCCTCCTTGGGGACACCCACAATGAGCAGTTCTTC. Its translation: CASGLLGDTHNEQFF.

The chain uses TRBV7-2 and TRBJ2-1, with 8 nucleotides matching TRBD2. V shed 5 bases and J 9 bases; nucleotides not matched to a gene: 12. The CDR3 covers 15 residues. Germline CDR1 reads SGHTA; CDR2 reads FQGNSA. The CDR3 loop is CASSRAPTSGTEQFF. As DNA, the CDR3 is TGTGCCAGCAGCCGAGCTCCCACTAGCGGAACTGAGCAGTTCTTC.